This is a list of T cell receptor beta chains from one sample in a study of blood T cells in healthy people across ages. TCRdb re-called the 5' RACE reads through MiXCR, storing one row per CDR3 protein. The sample contains 1.4 million to 1.5 million distinct CDR3 sequences, 42% of which appear only once. Sequencing was carried out using blood. The receptor source for this set is a woman aged 18 to 35 in good health. CDR3s include the opening cysteine and the closing phenylalanine or tryptophan. The D gene is left open where the match is weak. The listing skips clone size in some rows; elsewhere it reads once, few, many or a size class.

d_call,v_call,j_call,clone_size,cdr3_length,cdr3_nt,cdr3_aa
-,TRBV28,TRBJ2-5,-,15,TGTGCCAGCAGCGGTGGGTGCGCATCAAAAGAGACCCAGTACTTC,CASSGGCASKETQYF
TRBD1,TRBV4-1,TRBJ2-6,-,17,TGCGCCAGCAGCCAGGCCGGACAGGGTCCTGGGGCCAACGTCCTGACTTTC,CASSQAGQGPGANVLTF
TRBD1,TRBV4-1,TRBJ1-5,-,14,TGCGCCAGCCGCCAACAGGGGTCTGGGCAGCCCCAGCATTTT,CASRQQGSGQPQHF
-,TRBV10-3,TRBJ2-3,few,14,TGTGCCATAGGGGGTAAAGGAAATACAGATACGCAGTATTTT,CAIGGKGNTDTQYF
TRBD1,TRBV10-3,TRBJ1-1,-,12,TGTGCCACATGGACAGGGATGGGTGAAGCTTTCTTT,CATWTGMGEAFF
-,TRBV20-1,TRBJ1-1,-,14,TGCAGTGCCGGAGACAGGTGGGGTAACACTGAAGCTTTCTTT,CSAGDRWGNTEAFF
-,TRBV12-3/TRBV12-4,TRBJ1-3,-,15,TGTGCCAGCAGTAAATCGATTCTTAGGGGAAACACCATATATTTT,CASSKSILRGNTIYF
-,TRBV25-1,TRBJ1-1,-,17,TGTGCCAGCAGTGAAATTAGGGGGGGCGCCGGGAGCACTGAAGCTTTCTTT,CASSEIRGGAGSTEAFF
-,TRBV5-5,TRBJ2-7,-,17,TGTGCCAGCAGCTTGGAACTGGTGGGATTAAGCTCCTACGAGCAGTACTTC,CASSLELVGLSSYEQYF
-,TRBV20-1,TRBJ2-7,many,12,TGCAGTGCTACGCGTCTCTCCGACGAGCAGTACTTC,CSATRLSDEQYF
TRBD2,TRBV6-6,TRBJ2-1,few,15,TGTGCCAGCAGTTACGGGACTAGCGTATACAATGAGCAGTTCTTC,CASSYGTSVYNEQFF
TRBD2,TRBV12-3/TRBV12-4,TRBJ2-1,-,16,TGTGCCAGCAGGCTAGATAGCGGGAGCTCCTACAATGAGCAGTTCTTC,CASRLDSGSSYNEQFF
TRBD1,TRBV27,TRBJ2-7,-,18,TGTGCCAGCAGTTTATCGAGAGTAGCCGGGACAGTGTCCTACGAGCAGTACTTC,CASSLSRVAGTVSYEQYF
-,TRBV12-3/TRBV12-4,TRBJ1-2,many,15,TGTGCCAGCAGTCCCAGCGGGCCAGGGTCCTATGGCTACACCTTC,CASSPSGPGSYGYTF
TRBD1,TRBV7-3,TRBJ2-7,-,16,TGTGCCAGCAGCTTAAAAGGGCCAGGGGGTTACTACGAGCAGTACTTC,CASSLKGPGGYYEQYF
TRBD1,TRBV7-8,TRBJ2-2,few,17,TGTGCCAGCAGCCCGAGGGACAGGGGGACGAACACCGGGGAGCTGTTTTTT,CASSPRDRGTNTGELFF
-,TRBV5-1,TRBJ1-3,few,16,TGCGCCAGCAGCTTGGGGCAGGGTAATGTCGGAAACACCATATATTTT,CASSLGQGNVGNTIYF
-,TRBV10-3,TRBJ1-1,-,15,TGTGCCATCAGGGACAGCCGGGCAGTTGACACTGAAGCTTTCTTT,CAIRDSRAVDTEAFF
TRBD1,TRBV20-1,TRBJ2-7,few,12,TGCAGTGCTAGACAGGGGGTCCACGAGCAGTACTTC,CSARQGVHEQYF
TRBD2,TRBV4-1,TRBJ2-4,-,18,TGCGCCAGCAGCCAAGGACTAGCGGGGGGAGATGCCAAAAACATTCAGTACTTC,CASSQGLAGGDAKNIQYF